The rows below give T cell receptor beta chains drawn from one sample of a study of follicular helper T cells after annual influenza vaccination. Sequencing was performed with immunoSEQ multiplex PCR; in TCRdb, only in-frame clones are kept and a portion is missing. The sample lists nearly 7,000 clones, approximately 78% occurring once. Here the sequenced sample was CXCR5- memory CD4+ T cells sorted from blood, taken 7 days after influenza vaccination. These receptors were obtained from an adult who received the influenza vaccine. CDR3s include the opening cysteine and the closing phenylalanine or tryptophan.

j_gene	len	v_gene	CDR3aa
TRBJ2-1	11	TRBV29-1	CSGGGLGEQFF
TRBJ1-3	15	TRBV7-8	CASSLDRRSGNTIYF
TRBJ2-2	11	TRBV28	CASRTAGELFF
TRBJ2-3	14	TRBV6-1	CASKERFSTDTQYF
TRBJ2-2	15	TRBV5-6	CATSGTGMATGELFF
TRBJ2-5	14	TRBV7-2	CASTLGGTQETQYF
TRBJ2-4	14	TRBV11-2	CASSPLGAKNIQYF
TRBJ2-3	16	TRBV30	CAWSVQAAGDTDTQYF
TRBJ2-7	15	TRBV6-1	CASREAGRSSYEQYF
TRBJ2-7	14	TRBV11-2	CASSLMTGSYEQYF
TRBJ1-2	15	TRBV15	CATSRAGSYNYGYTF
TRBJ2-3	16	TRBV9	CASSARLAGDTDTQYF
TRBJ2-7	15	TRBV28	CASRATGPSSYEQYF
TRBJ1-2	12	TRBV2	CASRWEDYGYTF
TRBJ2-7	12	TRBV28	CASSSPVSEQYF
TRBJ2-7	12	TRBV28	CASSLKAYEQYF
TRBJ2-4	10	TRBV20-1	CSAFENIQYF
TRBJ2-2	18	TRBV7-8	CASSLSVGRAHGIGELFF
TRBJ1-4	15	TRBV19	CASSFRIGGNEKLFF
TRBJ1-5	15	TRBV6-6	CASSYDRGLDQPQHF
TRBJ2-7	14	TRBV28	CASTPGTAFYEQYF
TRBJ1-6	15	TRBV6-6	CASSYSRGRISPLHF
TRBJ2-7	16	TRBV28	CASSSLGQGANYEQYF
TRBJ2-7	14	TRBV6-5	CASRRTSGPGEQYF
TRBJ1-1	15	TRBV10-3	CAISEFPPGKSEAFF
TRBJ1-2	17	TRBV7-8	CASSSHLVPSKNYGYTF